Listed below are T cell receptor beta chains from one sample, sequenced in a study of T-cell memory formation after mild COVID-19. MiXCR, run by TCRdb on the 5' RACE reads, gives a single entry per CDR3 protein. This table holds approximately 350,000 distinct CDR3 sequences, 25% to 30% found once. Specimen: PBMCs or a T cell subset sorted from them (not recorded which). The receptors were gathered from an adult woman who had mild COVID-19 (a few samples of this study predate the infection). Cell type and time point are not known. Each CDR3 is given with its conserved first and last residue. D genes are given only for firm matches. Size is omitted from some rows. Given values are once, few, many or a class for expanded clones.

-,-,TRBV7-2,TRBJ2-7,TGTGCCAGCAGCCCCATGGGCGGACGGGGCTACGAGCAGTACTTC,CASSPMGGRGYEQYF
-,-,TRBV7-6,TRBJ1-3,TGTGCCAGCAGCGGGAGGTCCATCTCTGGAAACACCATATATTTT,CASSGRSISGNTIYF
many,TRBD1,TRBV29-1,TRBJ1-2,TGCAGCGTGAGGACAGGGGCCGACTATGGCTACACCTTC,CSVRTGADYGYTF
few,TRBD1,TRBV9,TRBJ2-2,TGTGCCAGCAGCGCGGGGACAGTGAACACCGGGGAGCTGTTTTTT,CASSAGTVNTGELFF
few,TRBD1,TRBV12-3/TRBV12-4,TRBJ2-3,TGTGCCAGCAGTACCAAACAGGGGAGAGGCGGAGATACGCAGTATTTT,CASSTKQGRGGDTQYF
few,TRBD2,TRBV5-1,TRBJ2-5,TGCGCCAGCAGCTTGGCGGGACTAGCGGGGGTTGGAGCTCAAGAGACCCAGTACTTC,CASSLAGLAGVGAQETQYF
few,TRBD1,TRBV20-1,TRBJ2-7,TGCAGTGCTACTACGACAGGGATGACTTACGAGCAGTACTTC,CSATTTGMTYEQYF
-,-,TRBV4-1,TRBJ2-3,TGCGCCAGCAGCCCCCTCCACGGACGCACAGATACGCAGTATTTT,CASSPLHGRTDTQYF
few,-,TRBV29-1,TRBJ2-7,TGCAGCGTAGAGGAGGGCTCCTACGAGCAGTACTTC,CSVEEGSYEQYF
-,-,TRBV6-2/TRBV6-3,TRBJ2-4,TGTGCCAGCAGCCCCAGTGCCAAAAACATTCAGTACTTC,CASSPSAKNIQYF
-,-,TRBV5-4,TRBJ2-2,TGTGCCAGCAGCTTGGACTCCTTCTCGAACACCGGGGAGCTGTTTTTT,CASSLDSFSNTGELFF
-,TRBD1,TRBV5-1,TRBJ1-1,TGCGCCAGCAGCTTGTGGGACAGGACTGAAGCTTTCTTT,CASSLWDRTEAFF
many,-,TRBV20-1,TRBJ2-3,TGCAGTGCTAGAGACCCCAGGGGAGATACGCAGTATTTT,CSARDPRGDTQYF
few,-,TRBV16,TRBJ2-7,TGTGCCAGCAGCCTGGCAGGAGAAAACTACGAGCAGTACTTC,CASSLAGENYEQYF
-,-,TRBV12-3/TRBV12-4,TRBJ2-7,TGTGCCAGCAGTGACGGCACTCTCCTTAAGGGGCAGTACTTC,CASSDGTLLKGQYF
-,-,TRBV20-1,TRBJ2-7,TGCAGTGCTAGAGGCTACGAGCAGTACTTC,CSARGYEQYF
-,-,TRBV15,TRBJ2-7,TGTGCCACCAGCAGAGATCCGGGGGCCGCGGGGTACGAGCAGTACTTC,CATSRDPGAAGYEQYF
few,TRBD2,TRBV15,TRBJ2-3,TGTGCCACCAGCAGACCTATAGCGGGAGAGGCAGATACGCAGTATTTT,CATSRPIAGEADTQYF
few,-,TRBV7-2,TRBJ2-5,TGTGCCAGCAGCTTAGATGGAAACCAAGAGACCCAGTACTTC,CASSLDGNQETQYF
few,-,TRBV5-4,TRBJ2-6,TGTGCCAGCAGCTTAGACCTGCCTAGCTCTGGGGCCAACGTCCTGACTTTC,CASSLDLPSSGANVLTF
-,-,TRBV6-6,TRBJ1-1,TGTGCCAGCAGTTACTCCGTCGATATAAGGACTGAAGCTTTCTTT,CASSYSVDIRTEAFF
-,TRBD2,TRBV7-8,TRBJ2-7,TGTGCCAGCAGCCCAACTAGCGGGGGGGCCGGCTCCTACGAGCAGTACTTC,CASSPTSGGAGSYEQYF
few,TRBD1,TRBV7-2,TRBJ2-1,TGTGCCAGCATTATAGACAGGGGGTCCTACAATGAGCAGTTCTTC,CASIIDRGSYNEQFF
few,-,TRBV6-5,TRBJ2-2,TGTGCCAGCAAACACACCGGGGAGCTGTTTTTT,CASKHTGELFF
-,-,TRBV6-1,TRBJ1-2,TGTGCCAGCAGTGAACAGATACAGGTCTATGGCTACACCTTC,CASSEQIQVYGYTF
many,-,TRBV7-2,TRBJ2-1,TGTGCCAGCAGCCTCGAAAGAGGACGGCGGGGGCCCAATGAGCAGTTCTTC,CASSLERGRRGPNEQFF
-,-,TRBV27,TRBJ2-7,TGTGCCAGCCCCGGGGGATATTACAGGGTTTACGAGCAGTACTTC,CASPGGYYRVYEQYF
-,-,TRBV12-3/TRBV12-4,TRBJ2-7,TGTGCCAGCAGTTCCCCCCTAGCCGAGCAGTACTTC,CASSSPLAEQYF
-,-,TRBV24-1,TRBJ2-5,TGTGCCACCAGTGATCCGCAGAAGACCCAGTACTTC,CATSDPQKTQYF
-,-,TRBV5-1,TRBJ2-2,TGCGCCAGCAGCTCCCTCCCCGGGGGGCCTCCAACCGGGGAGCTGTTTTTT,CASSSLPGGPPTGELFF